This T cell receptor (beta chain) is from a study of blood T cells in healthy people across ages. Primed by a sample-barcoded 5' primer and a J-beta primer mix, a second PCR proceeded for about 7 to 12 cycles. Each cDNA molecule, via a template-switch adaptor with 12 random nucleotides, was tagged. TCRdb re-called the 5' RACE reads through MiXCR, storing one row per CDR3 protein. The sample holds hundreds of thousands of distinct CDR3 sequences, around 21% seen once. As for this clonotype: What it recognizes is unknown.

V lost 0 bases, J lost 10 bases, and 14 bases stayed unmatched. Per the germline V gene, CDR1 is LGHNA and CDR2 is YSLEER. The length of the CDR3 is 16 residues. Study results and limitations: It was not possible, with unsorted PBMCs, to conclusively compare naive and antigen-experienced cells.

The authors drew 8.5 to 10 milliliters of peripheral blood from each donor. Total RNA extraction produced at least 5 micrograms (per sample) for the study. This clonotype was sampled from a man between 65 and 85 years old in good health. Sequenced material: blood. The V gene is TRBV4-3, the J gene TRBJ2-7; TRBD2 matches 8 bases. CDR3 nucleotides: TGCGCCAGCAGCCAAGATACTGGGGCGGGAGGACTTCCCCAGTACTTC. Translated, it gives CASSQDTGAGGLPQYF.